Shown below are 12 T cell receptor beta chains from a single sample sequenced in a study of shared clonotypes between healthy human individuals. Sequencing was performed with immunoSEQ multiplex PCR; in TCRdb, only in-frame clones are kept and a portion is missing. The repertoire holds about 2 million clones, with over 85% as singletons. The source material was naive CD4+ T cells sorted from blood. Indicated subset: CD45RA+ positively selected. The receptors here all came from a man aged 18 to 29 in good health.

Worth noting for this clone: Its ends do not fully match the called genes, so a read error is possible. The J gene is TRBJ2-2, the V gene TRBV7-7, with no clear D. Germline V gene data show CDR1 as SSHAT and CDR2 as FNYEAQ (reference sequence). This CDR3 spans 14 amino acids. The CDR3 coding sequence is TGTGCTAGCAGCTTAGGTGCGAACACCGGGGAGCTGTTTTTT. Protein product: CASSLGANTGELFF.

The chain uses TRBV28 and TRBJ1-2, with 8 bases that match TRBD1. Germline V gene lookup returns CDR1 MDHEN and CDR2 SYDVKM. Losses at the gene ends were 4 bases for V and 6 bases for J; bases not matched to a gene: 7. The CDR3 has 14 residues. For the CDR3, the DNA is TGTGCCAGCAGTTCCCCTCCGACAGGGGATGGCTACACCTTC. It specifies CASSSPPTGDGYTF.

Details on this clone: A much larger clone is a single base away; this may be a read error. Within the sample, other DNA sequences also encode this same CDR3. The chain combines TRBV30 with TRBJ2-2, with D possibly matching TRBD1 (5 bases). Trimming removed 0 bases at V and 6 bases at J, with 8 bases between. The germline CDR1 and CDR2 sequences are GTSNPN and SVGIG (reference sequence). The CDR3 has 13 residues. CDR3 sequence (DNA): TGTGCCTGGAGTGTGCAAGGGGCCGGGGAGCTGTTTTTT. This gives the protein CAWSVQGAGELFF.

The chain links TRBV2 to TRBJ2-1, with 10 bases fitting TRBD2. The junction had 10 bases not matched to a gene; V was cut back by 7 bases and J by 10 bases. Germline-derived CDR1 and CDR2 are SNHLY and FYNNEI. This CDR3 contains 14 residues. The DNA of the CDR3 is TGTGCCAGCAAGGCTAGCGGGAGTCGCCGGGAGCAGTTCTTC. Protein: CASKASGSRREQFF. Based on the CDR3 plus reference TRBV2 and TRBJ2-1, the full variable domain is EPEVTQTPSHQVTQMGQEVILRCVPISNHLYFYWYRQILGQKVEFLVSFYNNEISEKSEIFDDQFSVERPDGSNFTLKIRSTKLEDSAMYFCASKASGSRREQFFGPGTRLTVL.

This clone was recorded only once. The chain couples TRBV7-9 to TRBJ2-7, with 9 bases aligning to TRBD1. J lost 3 bases, V lost 5 bases, and 5 bases had no gene match. Germline loops: CDR1 SEHNR, CDR2 FQNEAQ (reference sequence). This CDR3 spans 14 amino acids. Here the CDR3 DNA reads TGTGCCAGCAGCCTTACGACAGGGGGCTACGAGCAGTACTTC. This encodes CASSLTTGGYEQYF.

In regard to this clone: Other DNA sequences in the sample encode the same CDR3. The rearrangement joins TRBV6-5 to TRBJ1-2; TRBD1 aligns across 7 bases. The CDR3 totals 15 residues. The germline V gene encodes CDR1 MNHEY and CDR2 SVGAGI. The V gene end was trimmed by 6 bases and the J gene end by 1 base; junction bases not matched to a gene: 8. CDR3 DNA: TGTGCCAGCAGCCTTTACAGGGGTGGTAACTATGGCTACACCTTC. Translation gives CASSLYRGGNYGYTF.

The V and J genes are TRBV21-1 and TRBJ2-5; no DNA check was done on the table's D call, TRBD2. TRBV21-1 is listed as a pseudogene. This CDR3 has 17 amino acids. For the CDR3, the DNA is TGTGCCAGCAGCACTTCTCTAGCGGGAGATTGCAAAGAGACCCAGTACTTC. Translated, it gives CASSTSLAGDCKETQYF.

The sample holds one count of this clone. This chain links TRBV11-2 with TRBJ1-2, with TRBD1 matching 8 bases. CDR1 and CDR2 from the germline V gene are SGHAT and FQNNGV. Unmatched junction bases numbered 9, after V lost 5 bases and J lost 4 bases. This CDR3 has 15 residues. For the CDR3, the DNA is TGTGCCAGCAGCCCCGGGACAGGTTTGAGCTATGGCTACACCTTC. Its protein product is CASSPGTGLSYGYTF.

The chain combines TRBV7-2 with TRBJ2-5, with D perhaps matching TRBD1 (5 bases). V was trimmed by 1 base and J by 4 bases, leaving 13 bases between them. Germline lookup yields CDR1 SGHTA and CDR2 FQGNSA. The CDR3 is made up of 15 amino acids. Here the CDR3 reads CASSLGPGQAETQYF. The CDR3 nucleotides are TGTGCCAGCAGCTTAGGGCCAGGGCAGGCAGAGACCCAGTACTTC.

The chain carries TRBV6-1 and TRBJ2-2; D remains ambiguous. V lost 8 bases, J lost 7 bases, and 14 bases lay in between. CDR3 length: 13 amino acids. Germline CDR1 and CDR2: MNHNS and SASEGT. CDR3 sequence (DNA): TGTGCCAGCCTACGGACGGCCGGCGGGGAGCTGTTTTTT. Translating it yields CASLRTAGGELFF.

As DNA, the CDR3 is TGTGCCAGCAGCTTAGTAGCGGGAGAAGCGTACGAGCAGTACTTC. It translates to CASSLVAGEAYEQYF. This rearrangement joins TRBV7-2 to TRBJ2-7, with 9 bases lining up with TRBD2. After removal of 1 base from V and 4 bases from J, the junction contained 5 bases not matched to a gene. Germline loops: CDR1 SGHTA, CDR2 FQGNSA. The CDR3 length is 15 residues.

This chain links TRBV6-6 with TRBJ2-7; TRBD1 or TRBD2 may be the D gene (5 bases each). V was trimmed by 10 bases and J by 2 bases, leaving 15 bases between them. From germline, CDR1 is MNHNY and CDR2 SVGAGI (reference sequence). The CDR3 sequence is 13 residues long. The CDR3 DNA follows: TGTGCCACCCTCGGGGACGGTCCCTACGAGCAGTACTTC. This encodes CATLGDGPYEQYF.